Presented here are 4 T cell receptor beta chains from one specimen sequenced in a study of human T cells and chemical hapten exposure. TCRdb re-called the RACE reads through MiXCR, storing one row per CDR3 protein. The sample shows a few hundred thousand distinct CDR3 sequences, nearly 6.5% of them seen only once. The time point was: patch test 2, 6 weeks after DPC sensitization. Treatment noted: therapeutic diphenylcyclopropenone sensitization with weekly scalp DPC. Material: whole blood, obtained in connection with sensitization to the hapten diphenylcyclopropenone (DPC). The receptors were gathered from a young woman with alopecia areata. Some clones in this sample may be carry-over from other donors' samples.

This clonotype was observed a handful of times. DNA of the CDR3: TGTGCCAGCAGCGCCCGGACAGGGCTCTCACCCCTCCACTTT. Protein sequence: CASSARTGLSPLHF. The chain carries TRBV9 and TRBJ1-6; 8 positions match TRBD1. The length of the CDR3 is 14 residues. V shed 3 bases and J 10 bases; nucleotides not matched to a gene: 6. Germline-derived CDR1 and CDR2 are SGDLS and YYNGEE.

The rearrangement joins TRBV4-3 to TRBJ1-6; 8 bases line up with TRBD1. CDR3 length equals 15 residues. Germline CDR1 is LGHNA and CDR2 is YSLEER. Trimming removed 5 bases from V and 7 bases from J; junction bases left unmatched: 7. The CDR3 is CASSSTGGANSPLHF. As DNA, the CDR3 is TGCGCCAGCAGCTCTACAGGGGGGGCGAATTCACCCCTCCACTTT.

This clonotype was detected many times. The rearrangement links TRBV7-2 to TRBJ1-3; no clear D gene. CDR1 SGHTA and CDR2 FQGNSA come from the germline V gene. Between the trimmed V and J ends, which lost 3 bases and 0 bases, there was a span of 9 bases. This CDR3 has 15 residues. The CDR3 sequence: CASSLDSGSGNTIYF. In nucleotides, the CDR3 is TGTGCCAGCAGCTTGGACTCCGGCTCTGGAAACACCATATATTTT. Based on the CDR3 plus reference TRBV7-2 and TRBJ1-3, the full variable domain is GAGVSQSPSNKVTEKGKDVELRCDPISGHTALYWYRQSLGQGLEFLIYFQGNSAPDKSGLPSDRFSAERTGGSVSTLTIQRTQQEDSAVYLCASSLDSGSGNTIYFGEGSWLTVV.

In its sample, this clonotype was seen many times. The CDR3 sequence is CASSLEVPGALHF. CDR3 bases: TGTGCCAGCAGTTTAGAGGTCCCGGGAGCCCTCCACTTT. The chain has TRBV28 and TRBJ1-6; D is undetermined. Germline loops: CDR1 MDHEN, CDR2 SYDVKM. The length of the CDR3 is 13 residues. V dropped 2 bases and J dropped 14 bases, with 13 bases sitting between them.